One sample yielded the 5 T cell receptor beta chains listed below, sequenced in a study of blood T cell repertoires in COVID-19. Clones were sequenced by immunoSEQ multiplex PCR, and TCRdb holds only the in-frame ones, with some missing. The sample records a few hundred thousand clones, more than 70% being singletons. The specimen was peripheral blood. The receptor set was obtained from a man between 18 and 35 years old who had recovered from COVID-19.

The genes are TRBV12-5 and TRBJ2-2; D unclear. Germline V lookup: CDR1 LGHNT, CDR2 FRNRAP. This CDR3 has 11 residues. V was shortened by 4 bases and J by 9 bases, with 6 bases between the two germline ends. The CDR3 DNA reads TGTGCTAGTGGTTCAACAAGGGAGCTGTTTTTT. Translating gives CASGSTRELFF. Together with reference TRBV12-5 and TRBJ2-2, the CDR3 gives the full variable domain: DARVTQTPRHKVTEMGQEVTMRCQPILGHNTVFWYRQTMMQGLELLAYFRNRAPLDDSGMPKDRFSAEMPDATLATLKIQPSEPRDSAVYFCASGSTRELFFGEGSRLTVL.

The chain couples TRBV5-6 to TRBJ2-1, with 7 bases lining up with TRBD1. Losses at the gene ends were 3 bases for V and 3 bases for J; bases not matched to a gene: 3. In germline, CDR1 is SGHDT, CDR2 YYEEEE. CDR3 length: 14 residues. The CDR3 coding sequence is TGTGCCAGCAGCTCAGGGGGTAACTACAATGAGCAGTTCTTC. Encoded protein: CASSSGGNYNEQFF. The entire variable domain, with the rest obtained from reference TRBV5-6 and TRBJ2-1, is as follows: DAGVTQSPTHLIKTRGQQVTLRCSPKSGHDTVSWYQQALGQGPQFIFQYYEEEERQRGNFPDRFSGHQFPNYSSELNVNALLLGDSALYLCASSSGGNYNEQFFGPGTRLTVL.

The chain recombines TRBV12-3 or TRBV12-4 with TRBJ1-2; D gene ambiguous. The V gene lost 5 bases and the J gene lost 4 bases, with 11 bases spanning the gap. The CDR3 is 13 residues long. CDR3 sequence reads: CASSPEVGYGYTF. DNA for the CDR3: TGTGCCAGCAGTCCCGAGGTGGGCTATGGCTACACCTTC.

CDR3 region: CASSSGGLAEQYF. Here the CDR3 DNA reads TGTGCCAGCAGCTCCGGGGGGCTCGCCGAGCAGTACTTC. The chain joins TRBV7-2 to TRBJ2-7; D perhaps matches TRBD2 (7 bases). CDR1 is SGHTA and CDR2 is FQGNSA in the germline V gene. V was cut by 4 bases and J by 6 bases, with 13 bases left in between. The CDR3 consists of 13 residues. Looking up the rest from reference TRBV7-2 and TRBJ2-7 gives the full variable domain: GAGVSQSPSNKVTEKGKDVELRCDPISGHTALYWYRQSLGQGLEFLIYFQGNSAPDKSGLPSDRFSAERTGGSVSTLTIQRTQQEDSAVYLCASSSGGLAEQYFGPGTRLTVT.

The rearrangement joins TRBV5-6 to TRBJ1-1, with 8 bases identical to TRBD1. Germline values: CDR1 SGHDT, CDR2 YYEEEE. J was trimmed by 3 bases and V by 4 bases; bases with no gene match: 5. The CDR3 is 14 amino acids. In DNA form, the CDR3 reads TGTGCCAGCAGCCTTCGACAGGGGTACACTGAAGCTTTCTTT. Protein sequence: CASSLRQGYTEAFF.